Below are 29 T cell receptor beta chains sequenced from a single sample in a study of cytomegalovirus exposure and HLA in healthy donors. Use of 60 Vbeta and 13 Jbeta primers characterized the PCR. Data came from immunoSEQ multiplex PCR; TCRdb stores just in-frame clones and leaves some out. The sample includes about 100,000 clones, less than 85% of them seen just once. Sequencing input: PBMCs. The receptors were gathered from a woman aged 55-69 years in good health and CMV-seropositive.

V usage is TRBV5-6 and J usage is TRBJ2-3; D ambiguous. The germline V gene encodes CDR1 SGHDT and CDR2 YYEEEE. This CDR3 spans 13 amino acids. The V end was cut by 0 bases, the J end by 1 base, with 3 bases between. CDR3 region: CASSLAGTDTQYF. The CDR3 region has the DNA TGTGCCAGCAGCTTGGCCGGCACAGATACGCAGTATTTT.

This clone was seen a handful of times. J is TRBJ1-1 and V is TRBV6-5; the D is unclear. V lost 9 bases, J lost 7 bases, and 18 bases lay in between. The CDR3 covers 13 residues. The germline CDR1 and CDR2 sequences are MNHEY and SVGAGI. CDR3: CASARVPIYEAFF. DNA for the CDR3: TGTGCCAGTGCACGAGTGCCCATATATGAAGCTTTCTTT.

V and J are TRBV4-1 and TRBJ1-1; D gene uncertain. V lost 4 bases, J lost 4 bases, and 13 bases lay in between. This CDR3 is 14 amino acids long. Per the germline V gene, CDR1 is MGHRA and CDR2 is YSYEKL. The CDR3 nucleotides read TGCGCCAGCAGCCCCTGGGGAGACCTCACTGAAGCTTTCTTT. Amino acid sequence: CASSPWGDLTEAFF.

The chain combines TRBV28 with TRBJ2-1, with no clear D. This CDR3 is built from 11 residues. V was trimmed by 4 bases and J by 7 bases, leaving 5 bases between them. The germline V gene has CDR1 MDHEN and CDR2 SYDVKM. The CDR3 bases are TGTGCCAGCAGTTGGAGAAATGAGCAGTTCTTC. This gives the protein CASSWRNEQFF.

This chain joins TRBV29-1 and TRBJ1-1; D gene unclear. The CDR3 length is 13 residues. Germline loops: CDR1 SQVTM, CDR2 ANQGSEA. Deletions cut 4 bases from V and 0 bases from J, with 9 bases between. This CDR3 reads CSVVVQMNTEAFF. The DNA for the CDR3 is TGCAGCGTTGTGGTTCAGATGAACACTGAAGCTTTCTTT.

V and J are TRBV27 and TRBJ1-3; 10 bases are shared with TRBD1. Germline-derived CDR1 and CDR2 are MNHEY and SMNVEV (reference sequence). J gave up 0 bases and V 6 bases, and 2 bases lay outside the gene matches. The CDR3 totals 15 residues. The CDR3 DNA reads TGTGCCAGCAGCCGGGACAGGGGCTCTGGAAACACCATATATTTT. Encoded protein: CASSRDRGSGNTIYF.

The chain is built from TRBV30 and TRBJ1-1; TRBD1 might be the D (6 bases). V dropped 1 base and J dropped 10 bases, with 16 bases sitting between them. CDR1 is GTSNPN and CDR2 is SVGIG in the germline V gene (reference sequence). The CDR3 consists of 13 residues. The CDR3 region is CAWSGGGGGRAFF. The CDR3 region has the DNA TGTGCCTGGAGTGGGGGAGGGGGGGGTAGAGCTTTCTTT.

On this clone itself: Other DNA sequences in this sample translate to the same CDR3. The chain uses TRBV5-1 and TRBJ2-3; the D gene is possibly TRBD2 (6 bases). V was cut by 0 bases and J by 1 base, with 12 bases left in between. Germline CDR1 is SGHRS and CDR2 is YFSETQ. This CDR3 has 16 residues. The CDR3 nucleotides are TGCGCCAGCAGCTTGGGAGGGACTTGGGGCACAGATACGCAGTATTTT. It yields the protein CASSLGGTWGTDTQYF.

This chain connects TRBV11-2 to TRBJ2-7, with no clear D. The CDR3 is 13 residues long. The V end was cut by 3 bases, the J end by 7 bases, with 13 bases between. Germline V gene lookup returns CDR1 SGHAT and CDR2 FQNNGV. CDR3 residues: CASSFGLHLEQYF. DNA of the CDR3: TGTGCCAGCAGCTTTGGCCTCCATCTGGAGCAGTACTTC.

The chain uses TRBV28 and TRBJ1-3; D possibly corresponds to TRBD1 (6 bases). V lost 2 bases, J lost 8 bases, and 16 bases lay in between. From germline, CDR1 is MDHEN and CDR2 SYDVKM. The CDR3 length is 15 residues. CDR3 region: CASSLSGGAGDTIYF. The CDR3 DNA reads as TGTGCCAGCAGTTTAAGTGGGGGCGCCGGGGACACCATATATTTT.

This clone was found a few times. This rearrangement joins TRBV28 to TRBJ1-1; D is undetermined. The CDR3 is 12 amino acids. Trimming removed 1 base at V and 5 bases at J, with 5 bases between. The germline CDR1 and CDR2 sequences are MDHEN and SYDVKM. CDR3 loop: CASSLLTTEAFF. CDR3 DNA sequence: TGTGCCAGCAGTTTATTGACAACTGAAGCTTTCTTT.

The chain recombines TRBV5-1 with TRBJ1-6, with 7 nucleotides matching TRBD1. Per germline, CDR1 SGHRS and CDR2 YFSETQ. CDR3 length equals 15 residues. The V and J ends lost 2 bases and 5 bases, in that order; junction bases with no gene match: 4. The CDR3 reads CASSFFQGDNSPLHF. The CDR3 coding sequence is TGCGCCAGCAGCTTCTTCCAGGGGGATAATTCACCCCTCCACTTT.

For this clone: Germline and junction disagree at one end, which may indicate a read error. The rearrangement joins TRBV7-7 to TRBJ2-5; a possible D gene is TRBD2 (5 bases). Germline lookup yields CDR1 SSHAT and CDR2 FNYEAQ (reference sequence). CDR3 length: 15 amino acids. The CDR3 loop is CASSLGVQRQETQYF. In DNA, the CDR3 is TGTGCTAGCAGCTTAGGTGTTCAGCGGCAAGAGACCCAGTACTTC.

The J gene is TRBJ2-7, the V gene TRBV18, with TRBD1 identical over 7 bases. This CDR3 is built from 16 residues. The V and J ends lost 3 bases and 2 bases, in that order; junction bases with no gene match: 10. Germline CDR1 is KGHSH and CDR2 is LQKENI. CDR3 protein: CASSPGTGAQAYEQYF. Written as DNA, the CDR3 is TGTGCCAGCTCACCTGGAACAGGGGCCCAGGCCTACGAGCAGTACTTC.

V and J are TRBV2 and TRBJ1-1; 10 positions match TRBD1. The V and J ends lost 3 bases and 3 bases, in that order; junction bases with no gene match: 7. The germline CDR1 and CDR2 sequences are SNHLY and FYNNEI. This CDR3 is built from 16 residues. The DNA for the CDR3 is TGTGCCAGCAGTGATTTAGGGACAGGGGTCTACACTGAAGCTTTCTTT. Protein: CASSDLGTGVYTEAFF.

The chain recombines TRBV13 with TRBJ2-7; TRBD1 agrees at 7 bases. V lost 6 bases and J lost 5; bases outside the gene matches: 7. The CDR3 spans 13 residues. Germline V CDR1 and CDR2: PRHDT, FYEKMQ (reference sequence). The CDR3 is CASSSTGIHEQYF. DNA for the CDR3: TGTGCCAGCAGTTCGACAGGGATCCACGAGCAGTACTTC.

The rearrangement uses TRBV5-1 and TRBJ1-5; no definite D call. CDR1 is SGHRS and CDR2 is YFSETQ in the germline V gene. V shed 0 bases and J shed 0 bases, with 10 bases lying between them. The CDR3 extends over 16 amino acids. The CDR3 protein is CASSLGGEVSNQPQHF. The CDR3, as DNA: TGCGCCAGCAGCTTGGGTGGAGAAGTTAGCAATCAGCCCCAGCATTTT. The complete variable domain, with remaining parts taken from reference TRBV5-1 and TRBJ1-5, reads KAGVTQTPRYLIKTRGQQVTLSCSPISGHRSVSWYQQTPGQGLQFLFEYFSETQRNKGNFPGRFSGRQFSNSRSEMNVSTLELGDSALYLCASSLGGEVSNQPQHFGDGTRLSIL.

The chain links TRBV7-2 to TRBJ2-7, with 10 nucleotides matching TRBD1. The germline CDR1 and CDR2 sequences are SGHTA and FQGNSA. Trimming removed 4 bases from V and 3 bases from J; junction bases left unmatched: 3. The CDR3 runs to 14 residues. Written as DNA, the CDR3 is TGTGCCAGCAGCTCTCGGACAGGGGGCTACGAGCAGTACTTC. It is translated as CASSSRTGGYEQYF.

The chain recombines TRBV5-1 with TRBJ2-7, with D hard to call. The ends were cut back, 0 bases at V and 3 bases at J, with 10 bases in the middle. CDR1 is SGHRS, CDR2 YFSETQ, per germline. This CDR3 is built from 14 residues. The CDR3 coding sequence is TGCGCCAGCAGCTTGGACAATCCGAACTACGAGCAGTACTTC. Its protein product is CASSLDNPNYEQYF.

There are a few counts of this clone. The rearrangement uses TRBV5-1 and TRBJ1-2; 8 nucleotides agree with TRBD1. Germline V gives CDR1 SGHRS, CDR2 YFSETQ. This CDR3 has 13 residues. J gave up 3 bases and V 4 bases, and 2 bases lay outside the gene matches. The chain's CDR3 is CASSPGGDYGYTF. DNA of the CDR3: TGCGCCAGCAGCCCAGGGGGCGACTATGGCTACACCTTC.

The gene calls are TRBV7-2 and TRBJ2-3; D is ambiguous. From germline, CDR1 is SGHTA and CDR2 FQGNSA. The CDR3 consists of 13 residues. The germline V and J ends were trimmed by 5 bases and 5 bases, with 11 bases remaining between them. CDR3 residues: CASSPTVGDTQYF. The DNA for the CDR3 is TGTGCCAGCAGCCCAACTGTTGGAGATACGCAGTATTTT.

The V and J genes are TRBV19 and TRBJ2-5; 9 bases line up with TRBD2. The germline V gene encodes CDR1 LNHDA and CDR2 SQIVND (reference sequence). The CDR3 sequence is 17 residues long. V shed 2 bases and J 4 bases; nucleotides not matched to a gene: 11. The CDR3, as DNA: TGTGCCAGTAGTATAATGGGAGGGCTAGCGGGACGAGAGACCCAGTACTTC. Translated, it gives CASSIMGGLAGRETQYF.

This chain uses TRBV2 with TRBJ2-7; possible D gene TRBD1, 6 bases. This CDR3 contains 12 residues. Germline CDR1 reads SNHLY; CDR2 reads FYNNEI. V was pared by 5 bases and J by 5 bases, with 10 bases between. The CDR3 DNA follows: TGTGCCAGCAGTTACAGGGTAAACGAGCAGTACTTC. Translation: CASSYRVNEQYF.

The rearrangement joins TRBV5-5 to TRBJ2-7, with TRBD1 matching 8 bases. CDR1 and CDR2 (germline): SGHKS, YYEKEE (reference sequence). The CDR3 contains 16 residues. Germline trimming cut 4 bases from V and 4 bases from J; bases unmatched to any gene: 13. For the CDR3, the DNA is TGTGCCAGCAGCCATACCGCGGGACAGGTAGTTTACGAGCAGTACTTC. Amino acid sequence: CASSHTAGQVVYEQYF.

This clone was counted between two and nine times. The chain employs TRBV21-1 and TRBJ2-7; no DNA check was done on the table's D call, TRBD1. TRBV21-1 is deemed a pseudogene. This CDR3 contains 14 residues. The CDR3 bases are TGTGCCAGCAGCAATGGGTCCATGGGCTGCGAGCAGTACTTC. The encoded protein is CASSNGSMGCEQYF.

V and J are TRBV29-1 and TRBJ2-5, with 7 bases matching TRBD2. The J call may be faulty, since TRBJ2-7 better matches the DNA end. The CDR3 is 13 amino acids. Germline CDR1 and CDR2: SQVTM and ANQGSEA. The CDR3 is CSVEDTGGYEQYF. The DNA for the CDR3 is TGCAGCGTTGAAGATACGGGGGGCTACGAGCAGTACTTC.

CDR3 sequence (DNA): TGTGCCAGCAGACTAAGGACAGGGGGCACTGAAGCTTTCTTT. Translated: CASRLRTGGTEAFF. The chain carries TRBV6-5 and TRBJ1-1, with TRBD1 identical over 10 bases. This CDR3 spans 14 amino acids. Germline V gives CDR1 MNHEY, CDR2 SVGAGI. The V gene end was trimmed by 6 bases and the J gene end by 4 bases; junction bases not matched to a gene: 5.

The chain joins TRBV7-3 to TRBJ2-3; the match to TRBD1 covers 7 bases. The ends lost 4 bases at V and 3 bases at J; junction bases unmatched: 1. Germline V gives CDR1 SGHTA, CDR2 FQGTGA. The CDR3 is made up of 13 amino acids. CDR3: CASSSGQTDTQYF. CDR3 DNA: TGTGCCAGCAGCTCGGGACAGACAGATACGCAGTATTTT.

J is TRBJ1-5 and V is TRBV7-6; D is uncertain. Germline V gene lookup returns CDR1 SGHVS and CDR2 FNYEAQ. V was cut by 2 bases and J by 4 bases, with 6 bases left in between. This CDR3 spans 13 amino acids. This CDR3 reads CASSLSRNQPQHF. The CDR3 DNA reads as TGTGCCAGCAGCTTATCTCGGAATCAGCCCCAGCATTTT.